This TCR beta chain emerged from a study of blood T cell repertoires in COVID-19. Study as a whole: Sites in the United States, Italy and Spain provided acute and convalescent COVID-19 samples.

Source study methods: Scientists estimated how many nucleated cells there were by amplifying reference gene primers. Some clones are missing from TCRdb's copy, which holds only in-frame ones; the method was immunoSEQ multiplex PCR. V and J calls and clone size are as listed in that table; D and trimming were resolved from the DNA. The sample contains about 330,000 clones, roughly 87% of which appear only once. In assigning cohorts, the study relied on participant-reported clinical history. The CDR3 is 13 residues long. This rearrangement joins TRBV21-1 to TRBJ1-1. TRBV21-1 is a listed pseudogene. The TCR originated in a woman aged 25 to 39 who had recovered from COVID-19. Sequencing used PBMCs or T cells enriched from blood (not recorded which). As DNA, the CDR3 is TGTGCCAGCCCCTTGAGCCCAATCGCTGAAGCTTTCTTT. Encoded protein: CASPLSPIAEAFF.